This TCR beta chain is drawn from a study of cytomegalovirus exposure and HLA in healthy donors. This clone was seen only once. What it binds is not known. Study-wide points: The study put some 160 TCR beta chains on its list as cytomegalovirus-associated. Specificity of three CMV-associated chains for CMV antigens was verified in vitro. Reported performance of the classifier showed diagnosis of cytomegalovirus status with high specificity and sensitivity.

Clones were read by immunoSEQ multiplex PCR, and TCRdb kept only the in-frame ones, dropping some. The top ten clones hold around 1% of a sample with 250,000 to 300,000 clones, approximately 86% of them seen once. The approximately 120-subject validation cohort, separate from the 666-subject first cohort, included the donors. This CDR3 contains 14 residues. Germline CDR1 and CDR2: SGHRS and YFSETQ. V shed 1 base and J 5 bases; nucleotides not matched to a gene: 4. This receptor was identified in a woman aged 18 to 35 in good health and CMV-seronegative. The sequenced material came from PBMCs. This chain connects TRBV5-1 to TRBJ2-3; 7 bases are shared with TRBD1. The CDR3 protein is CASSLTGERDTQYF. The CDR3 DNA reads as TGCGCCAGCAGCTTGACAGGGGAGCGAGATACGCAGTATTTT.